The next 2 T cell receptor beta chains were all read from a single sample in a study of blood T cells in healthy people across ages. PCR was performed a second time for about 7 to 11 cycles using a sample-barcoded 5' primer and a J-beta primer mix. Each CDR3 protein gets one entry after TCRdb re-called the 5' RACE reads with MiXCR. The data contain about a million distinct CDR3 sequences, 51% of them singletons. The specimen was blood. These receptors were obtained from a woman between 55 and 75 years old in good health.

The rearrangement links TRBV11-2 to TRBJ2-4, with D perhaps TRBD1 (6 bases). The J call may be mistaken, given a closer DNA end match to TRBJ2-7. The germline V gene has CDR1 SGHAT and CDR2 FQNNGV. The CDR3 is made up of 13 amino acids. DNA for the CDR3: TGTGCCAGAATACAGGGTTCGGGTTACGAGCAGTACTTC. The encoded protein is CARIQGSGYEQYF.

The chain links TRBV7-9 to TRBJ2-5, with TRBD2 as a possible D gene (5 bases). Trimming took off 6 bases at V and 11 bases at J, with 16 bases between the two ends. The CDR3 covers 12 residues. Per the germline V gene, CDR1 is SEHNR and CDR2 is FQNEAQ (reference sequence). This chain's CDR3 is CASRGGYNEQYF. Written as DNA, the CDR3 is TGTGCCAGCAGAGGCGGGTACAATGAGCAGTACTTC. Full variable domain (remainder filled in from reference TRBV7-9 and TRBJ2-5): DTGVSQNPRHKITKRGQNVTFRCDPISEHNRLYWYRQTLGQGPEFLTYFQNEAQLEKSRLLSDRFSAERPKGSFSTLEIQRTEQGDSAMYLCASRGGYNEQYFGPGTRLLVL.